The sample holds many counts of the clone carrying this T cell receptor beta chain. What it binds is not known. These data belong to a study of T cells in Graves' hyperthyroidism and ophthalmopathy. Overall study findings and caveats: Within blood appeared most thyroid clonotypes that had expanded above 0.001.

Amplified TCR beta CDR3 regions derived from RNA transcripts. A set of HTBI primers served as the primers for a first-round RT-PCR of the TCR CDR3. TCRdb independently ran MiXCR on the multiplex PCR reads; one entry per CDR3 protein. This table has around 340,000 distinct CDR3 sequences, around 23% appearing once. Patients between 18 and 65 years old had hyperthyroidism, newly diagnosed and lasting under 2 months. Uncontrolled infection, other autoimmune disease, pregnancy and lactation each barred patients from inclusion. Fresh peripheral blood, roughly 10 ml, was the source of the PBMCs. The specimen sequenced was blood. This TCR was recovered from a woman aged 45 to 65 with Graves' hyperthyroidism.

In DNA form, the CDR3 reads TGTGCCAGCACCATTGCAGGGGGCGGGAACACTGAAGCTTTCTTT. Residues: CASTIAGGGNTEAFF. The chain has TRBV12-3 or TRBV12-4 and TRBJ1-1; TRBD1 agrees at 8 bases. With 7 bases clipped from V and 1 base from J, the junction kept 8 bases outside the gene matches. The length of the CDR3 is 15 residues.